This T cell receptor (beta chain) is drawn from a study of CD8 T cells in ankylosing spondylitis. This clonotype was seen repeatedly, ten times or more. Germline CDR1 SGHDT, CDR2 YYEEEE. The CDR3 runs 13 residues. Trimming removed 3 bases from V and 4 bases from J, with 11 bases in between. TCRdb re-derived calls from the 5' RACE reads in MiXCR, one entry per CDR3 protein. Seen here are 200,000 to 300,000 distinct CDR3 sequences, approximately 10% observed once, and the top ten hold 2% to 3%. The material sequenced was blood, either unsorted or a sorted T cell fraction (not recorded which). The chain recombines TRBV5-6 with TRBJ2-7; D may correspond to TRBD1 or TRBD2 (5 bases each). This sequence was found in a male donor with ankylosing spondylitis or in good health (not recorded which). The CDR3: CASSWGTTYEQYF. The CDR3 region has the DNA TGTGCCAGCAGCTGGGGGACCACATACGAGCAGTACTTC.